This entry lists 22 T cell receptor beta chains sequenced from one sample in a study of T cell repertoires in cytomegalovirus infection. TCRdb used MiXCR to reprocess the reads, holding one entry per CDR3 protein. The profile shows about 300,000 distinct CDR3 sequences, about a tenth of them singletons. The sample was PBMCs. Receptors were obtained from a human donor in good health (CMV status not recorded). Some clones in this sample may be carry-over from other donors' samples.

This clonotype was counted many times. One end of the junction is discordant with germline, which a read error may explain. J is TRBJ2-1 and V is TRBV20-1, with 7 bases that match TRBD2. Germline V lookup: CDR1 DFQATT, CDR2 SNEGSKA (reference sequence). This CDR3 contains 16 residues. DNA of the CDR3: TGCAGTGCTGGAGAGGCAGGACTAGGATCCTACAATGAGCAGTTCTTC. Encoded protein: CSAGEAGLGSYNEQFF.

This clonotype was recorded a few times. The gene calls are TRBV5-1 and TRBJ2-2; the D gene is possibly TRBD1 (5 bases). Germline CDR1 and CDR2: SGHRS and YFSETQ. Trimming took off 0 bases at V and 7 bases at J, with 7 bases between the two ends. This CDR3 contains 13 residues. Written as DNA, the CDR3 is TGCGCCAGCAGCTTGGCTACAGGCGGGGAGCTGTTTTTT. Amino acid sequence: CASSLATGGELFF.

This clonotype has a count of ten or more. This sequence joins TRBV28 and TRBJ1-1; no definite D call. CDR3 length: 13 amino acids. V gave up 7 bases and J gave up 3 bases, with 12 bases separating them. Germline values: CDR1 MDHEN, CDR2 SYDVKM. CDR3 residues: CASTSEGYTEAFF. The CDR3 DNA is TGTGCCAGCACCTCAGAGGGATACACTGAAGCTTTCTTT.

This clonotype was detected many times. The V and J genes are TRBV7-8 and TRBJ2-7; 8 bases line up with TRBD1. The CDR3 has 14 amino acids. Germline assignment: CDR1 SGHVS and CDR2 FQNEAQ. V was clipped by 3 bases and J by 9 bases; unmatched bases: 10. The CDR3 DNA sequence: TGTGCCAGCAGCTTCACCGAGGGGCAGGGGGCGCAGTACGTC. Translated: CASSFTEGQGAQYV.

This clonotype was seen a few times. The rearrangement uses TRBV28 and TRBJ1-1; D remains ambiguous. Germline V gene data show CDR1 as MDHEN and CDR2 as SYDVKM. Trimming cost V 8 bases and J 8 bases, with 12 bases left between them. The CDR3 spans 11 residues. The CDR3: CASDEGSEAFF. CDR3 DNA sequence: TGTGCCAGCGATGAGGGATCAGAAGCTTTCTTT.

This clonotype was detected many times. This sequence joins TRBV19 and TRBJ2-6; TRBD1 might be the D (6 bases). CDR1 and CDR2 from the germline V gene are LNHDA and SQIVND (reference sequence). The ends were cut back, 7 bases at V and 4 bases at J, with 14 bases in the middle. The CDR3 is 15 residues long. CDR3 bases: TGTGCCAGTACCCCGGCAGGGGTCGGGGCCAACGTCCTGACTTTC. Encoded protein: CASTPAGVGANVLTF.

The table lists this clonotype with a few counts. The rearrangement joins TRBV5-1 to TRBJ1-2; possible D gene TRBD1, 5 bases. Germline V gene lookup returns CDR1 SGHRS and CDR2 YFSETQ. V was pared by 0 bases and J by 3 bases, with 9 bases between. The CDR3 runs to 14 residues. The CDR3 loop is CASSLALGDYGYTF. The CDR3 DNA is TGCGCCAGCAGCTTGGCCTTGGGGGACTATGGCTACACCTTC.

This clonotype showed up many times. The V and J genes are TRBV7-2 and TRBJ2-5; no clear D. The CDR3 is made up of 15 amino acids. CDR1 is SGHTA and CDR2 is FQGNSA in the germline V gene. Trimming left V 1 base short and J 0 bases short, with 9 bases between. CDR3 nucleotides: TGTGCCAGCAGCTTAGAGGTCGGCAACCAAGAGACCCAGTACTTC. This encodes CASSLEVGNQETQYF.

This clonotype was picked up many times. V is TRBV7-2 and J is TRBJ1-5, with D unclear. Deletions cut 4 bases from V and 0 bases from J, with 7 bases between. This CDR3 has 14 residues. Germline V lookup: CDR1 SGHTA, CDR2 FQGNSA. The CDR3 DNA sequence: TGTGCCAGCAGCTCCCAGGATAGCAATCAGCCCCAGCATTTT. Its protein product is CASSSQDSNQPQHF.

This clonotype was seen many times. The chain combines TRBV28 with TRBJ1-2; D remains ambiguous. The CDR3 sequence is 16 residues long. V shed 2 bases and J shed 4 bases, with 17 bases lying between them. The germline CDR1 and CDR2 sequences are MDHEN and SYDVKM. The chain's CDR3 is CASSLGSTVKIYGYTF. The CDR3 bases are TGTGCCAGCAGTTTAGGGAGCACCGTAAAGATCTATGGCTACACCTTC.

This clonotype was observed at least ten times. The chain recombines TRBV2 with TRBJ1-4, with no clear D. CDR3 length equals 14 residues. CDR1 is SNHLY and CDR2 is FYNNEI in the germline V gene. V dropped 4 bases and J dropped 7 bases, with 13 bases sitting between them. The chain's CDR3 is CASSGAGVGEKLFF. CDR3 sequence (DNA): TGTGCCAGCAGTGGAGCTGGGGTTGGTGAAAAACTGTTTTTT.

This clonotype was recorded at least ten times. J is TRBJ2-2 and V is TRBV28, with D maybe TRBD2 (6 bases). Trimming took off 8 bases at V and 5 bases at J, with 12 bases between the two ends. The germline gives CDR1 MDHEN, CDR2 SYDVKM. CDR3 length: 13 residues. The CDR3 loop reads CASLPGRTGELFF. CDR3 sequence (DNA): TGTGCCAGCCTGCCGGGGAGGACCGGGGAGCTGTTTTTT.

This clonotype was seen ten or more times. The chain has TRBV7-6 and TRBJ1-2; 8 positions match TRBD1. CDR3 length: 18 residues. V dropped 5 bases and J dropped 4; count of bases not matched to a gene: 18. Germline V lookup: CDR1 SGHVS, CDR2 FNYEAQ. In DNA, the CDR3 is TGTGCCAGCAGCCCATACTTAAACCTAGGACAGGGTCCCTATGGCTACACCTTC. As protein: CASSPYLNLGQGPYGYTF.

This clonotype has at least ten counts. V and J are TRBV20-1 and TRBJ2-3; no clear D. Trimming stripped 0 bases from V and 8 bases from J, with 6 bases between. The germline gives CDR1 DFQATT, CDR2 SNEGSKA (reference sequence). The CDR3 loop spans 11 amino acids. The CDR3 protein is CSARDLSTQYF. CDR3 bases: TGCAGTGCTAGAGATCTAAGTACGCAGTATTTT.

Many counts were recorded for this clonotype. This chain joins TRBV7-8 and TRBJ1-5; D remains unclear. The CDR3 length is 15 residues. V lost 2 bases, J lost 3 bases, and 11 bases lay in between. CDR1 and CDR2 (germline): SGHVS, FQNEAQ. The chain's CDR3 is CASSLIWKTNQPQHF. For the CDR3, the DNA is TGTGCCAGCAGCTTAATCTGGAAAACCAATCAGCCCCAGCATTTT.

This clonotype showed up many times. The V and J genes are TRBV4-1 and TRBJ2-1; 7 bases agree with TRBD1. The trim removed 1 base at V and 4 bases at J, leaving 13 bases unmatched. The CDR3 consists of 18 residues. CDR1 and CDR2 (germline): MGHRA, YSYEKL. As DNA, the CDR3 is TGCGCCAGCAGCCAAGGTGCCTCCCCGGGACAGAGGTACAATGAGCAGTTCTTC. As protein: CASSQGASPGQRYNEQFF.

The rearrangement links TRBV20-1 to TRBJ2-1; a weak D match, TRBD2 (7 bases). Between the trimmed V and J ends, which lost 1 base and 6 bases, there was a span of 16 bases. Germline-derived CDR1 and CDR2 are DFQATT and SNEGSKA (reference sequence). This CDR3 spans 15 amino acids. This CDR3 reads CSARVPRGGGNEQFF. CDR3 nucleotide sequence: TGCAGTGCTAGAGTACCAAGGGGGGGGGGCAATGAGCAGTTCTTC.

In its sample, this clonotype was seen many times. This chain joins TRBV20-1 and TRBJ1-2; D unclear. With 0 bases removed from V and 5 bases from J, the gap between germline ends came to 19 bases. CDR3 length: 16 amino acids. Germline values: CDR1 DFQATT, CDR2 SNEGSKA (reference sequence). The CDR3 here is CSARDHPTPTGYGYTF. The CDR3 DNA reads as TGCAGTGCTAGAGATCACCCTACACCCACGGGTTATGGCTACACCTTC.

A few counts support this clonotype. The J gene is TRBJ2-1, the V gene TRBV20-1, with 7 bases lining up with TRBD1. This CDR3 has 14 residues. In germline, CDR1 is DFQATT, CDR2 SNEGSKA (reference sequence). The DNA for the CDR3 is TGCAGCGTCAGGGGGTCAACTCGTAACAATGAGCAGTTCTTC. It translates to CSVRGSTRNNEQFF.

This clonotype has a count of ten or more. This chain joins TRBV5-4 and TRBJ2-5, with 8 bases matching TRBD1. After removal of 4 bases from V and 5 bases from J, the junction contained 16 bases not matched to a gene. The CDR3 contains 17 residues. Looked up from germline, CDR1 is SGHNT and CDR2 is YYREEE (reference sequence). Written as DNA, the CDR3 is TGTGCCAGCAGCAGAGGAGGTCGGCAGGGGGCAGGTGAGACCCAGTACTTC. It yields the protein CASSRGGRQGAGETQYF.

This clonotype has a count of ten or more. CDR3 bases: TGTGCCAGCAGCTTGGCCCACAGCCTGGGGGAAAAACTGTTTTTT. Its translation: CASSLAHSLGEKLFF. The rearrangement links TRBV5-5 to TRBJ1-4; D gene uncertain. V was clipped by 0 bases and J by 8 bases, with 14 bases between them. There are 15 residues in the CDR3. Germline CDR1 SGHKS, CDR2 YYEKEE (reference sequence).

This clonotype was observed at least ten times. This chain uses TRBV20-1 with TRBJ1-6; D may be TRBD1 (5 bases). This CDR3 region has 14 residues. In germline, CDR1 is DFQATT, CDR2 SNEGSKA (reference sequence). V was pared by 4 bases and J by 5 bases, with 12 bases between. Here the CDR3 reads CSANYGTDNSPLHF. The CDR3 region has the DNA TGCAGTGCTAACTACGGGACCGATAATTCACCCCTCCACTTT.